A single sample gave rise to the 24 T cell receptor beta chains below, sequenced in a study of cytomegalovirus exposure and HLA in healthy donors. The primer mix had 60 Vbeta and 13 Jbeta primers. This table comes from immunoSEQ multiplex PCR, and its TCRdb copy is limited to in-frame clones, with some not included. The repertoire holds about 160,000 clones, with 86% as singletons. What was sequenced was PBMCs. The receptors were sampled from a woman aged 18 to 35 in good health and CMV-seronegative.

The chain recombines TRBV27 with TRBJ1-2, with 11 positions matching TRBD1. The CDR3 spans 14 residues. The junction had 6 bases not matched to a gene; V was cut back by 5 bases and J by 7 bases. From germline, CDR1 is MNHEY and CDR2 SMNVEV (reference sequence). CDR3 region: CASSPSGQGVGYTF. CDR3 nucleotides: TGTGCCAGCAGTCCCTCGGGACAGGGGGTTGGCTACACCTTC.

As for this clone: Mismatch with germline at one junction end may stem from a read error. The J gene is TRBJ2-2, the V gene TRBV4-1; TRBD1 matches 9 bases. This CDR3 has 17 residues. Per germline, CDR1 MGHRA and CDR2 YSYEKL. CDR3 residues: CTSSENRDRANTGELFF. DNA for the CDR3: TGCACCAGCAGTGAGAACCGGGACAGGGCTAACACCGGGGAGCTGTTTTTT.

This chain joins TRBV6-6 and TRBJ1-1; D remains unclear. Trimming took 0 bases from V and 7 from J, leaving 12 bases between them. This CDR3 has 14 amino acids. The V gene's germline CDR1 is MNHNY and CDR2 SVGAGI (reference sequence). CDR3 bases: TGTGCCAGCAGTTACTCCCCCGCACTGTATGAAGCTTTCTTT. It yields the protein CASSYSPALYEAFF.

This chain joins TRBV25-1 and TRBJ2-7, with TRBD1 as a possible D gene (6 bases). The CDR3 runs to 13 residues. The germline CDR1 and CDR2 sequences are MGHDK and SYGVNS. V lost 9 bases, J lost 0 bases, and 12 bases lay in between. In nucleotides, the CDR3 is TGTGCCAGTCGTGGACAGAGCTCCTACGAGCAGTACTTC. As protein: CASRGQSSYEQYF.

This sequence joins TRBV11-2 and TRBJ2-5; D gene uncertain. The germline V gene has CDR1 SGHAT and CDR2 FQNNGV. The CDR3 runs to 14 residues. Trimming took off 1 base at V and 1 base at J, with 7 bases between the two ends. The CDR3 DNA reads as TGTGCCAGCAGCTTAGGGCAGGTCCAAGAGACCCAGTACTTC. Its translation: CASSLGQVQETQYF.

V gene TRBV7-9 combines with J gene TRBJ2-1; tentative D call: TRBD2 (8 bases). V was cut by 5 bases and J by 4 bases, with 24 bases left in between. The CDR3 runs 18 residues. Germline V gene lookup returns CDR1 SEHNR and CDR2 FQNEAQ (reference sequence). The chain's CDR3 is CASSSDRDQRESYNEQFF. The CDR3 bases are TGTGCCAGCAGCAGCGACAGGGACCAGCGGGAGTCTTACAATGAGCAGTTCTTC.

Here the CDR3 reads CAWKPSGGGTSNQPQHF. The CDR3 DNA follows: TGTGCCTGGAAACCCTCAGGGGGCGGAACCTCCAATCAGCCCCAGCATTTT. The chain employs TRBV30 and TRBJ1-5; 8 nucleotides align to TRBD1. In germline, CDR1 is GTSNPN, CDR2 SVGIG (reference sequence). The ends lost 4 bases at V and 3 bases at J; junction bases unmatched: 14. This CDR3 is built from 17 residues.

This clone came up many times. The rearrangement links TRBV2 to TRBJ1-1, with 8 nucleotides matching TRBD1. The CDR3 is 13 residues long. Germline assignment: CDR1 SNHLY and CDR2 FYNNEI. The ends lost 7 bases at V and 5 bases at J; junction bases unmatched: 6. The CDR3 region is CASIQDRGTEAFF. The CDR3 DNA reads TGTGCCAGCATTCAAGACAGGGGAACTGAAGCTTTCTTT.

This rearrangement joins TRBV18 to TRBJ2-2, with D perhaps matching TRBD2 (5 bases). Trimming shortened V by 3 bases and J by 7 bases, and 15 bases separated the two germline ends. Germline V gene sequence: CDR1 KGHSH, CDR2 LQKENI. CDR3 length equals 15 residues. CDR3: CASSPPGSMGGELFF. CDR3 DNA sequence: TGTGCCAGCTCACCTCCGGGATCAATGGGCGGGGAGCTGTTTTTT.

CDR3 bases: TGTGCCACCAGCAGAGTCCACGGGGGAGGGGTAGGCGGCTACACCTTC. This gives the protein CATSRVHGGGVGGYTF. The V call is TRBV15, the J call TRBJ1-2; TRBD1 is a possible D gene (5 bases). CDR1 and CDR2 (germline): LNHNV, YYDKDF (reference sequence). This CDR3 has 16 amino acids. Trimming removed 1 base from V and 8 bases from J, with 20 bases in between.

The rearrangement links TRBV28 to TRBJ1-1; TRBD1 might be the D (6 bases). From germline, CDR1 is MDHEN and CDR2 SYDVKM. Trimming took 3 bases from V and 3 from J, leaving 8 bases between them. CDR3 size: 13 residues. Here the CDR3 reads CASSFRGYTEAFF. CDR3 bases: TGTGCCAGCAGTTTTAGGGGGTACACTGAAGCTTTCTTT.

This chain joins TRBV6-1 and TRBJ2-7; no definite D call. CDR1 MNHNS and CDR2 SASEGT come from the germline V gene. The CDR3 loop spans 13 amino acids. Trimming removed 2 bases from V and 4 bases from J, with 9 bases in between. The CDR3 is CASSENREYEQYF. The DNA of the CDR3 is TGTGCCAGCAGTGAAAACAGAGAATACGAGCAGTACTTC.

The J gene is TRBJ1-1, the V gene TRBV19; 11 bases are shared with TRBD1. V lost 5 bases and J lost 7; bases outside the gene matches: 3. The germline V gene has CDR1 LNHDA and CDR2 SQIVND (reference sequence). The CDR3 totals 13 residues. The CDR3 region is CASSSDRGLEAFF. In DNA form, the CDR3 reads TGTGCCAGTAGTTCGGACAGGGGGCTTGAAGCTTTCTTT.

The rearrangement links TRBV11-2 to TRBJ2-1, with 9 nucleotides matching TRBD2. CDR3 length: 13 amino acids. Germline V gene data show CDR1 as SGHAT and CDR2 as FQNNGV. Germline trimming cut 6 bases from V and 7 bases from J; bases unmatched to any gene: 4. CDR3 bases: TGTGCCAGCAGAAGACTAGCGGAAAATGAGCAGTTCTTC. This translates into CASRRLAENEQFF. Looking up the rest from reference TRBV11-2 and TRBJ2-1 gives the full variable domain: EAGVAQSPRYKIIEKRQSVAFWCNPISGHATLYWYQQILGQGPKLLIQFQNNGVVDDSQLPKDRFSAERLKGVDSTLKIQPAKLEDSAVYLCASRRLAENEQFFGPGTRLTVL.

The genes are TRBV27 and TRBJ2-1, with D possibly TRBD2 on 7 matching bases. The CDR3 consists of 16 residues. Germline-derived CDR1 and CDR2 are MNHEY and SMNVEV (reference sequence). V lost 3 bases and J 8 bases, leaving 20 bases between the germline ends. The CDR3 is CASSFAGAPLVHEQFF. CDR3 bases: TGTGCCAGCAGTTTTGCGGGGGCCCCTCTTGTCCATGAGCAGTTCTTC.

V and J are TRBV30 and TRBJ1-2, with 9 bases fitting TRBD1. Germline CDR1 is GTSNPN and CDR2 is SVGIG (reference sequence). This CDR3 has 11 amino acids. With V trimmed by 8 bases and J by 6 bases, 4 bases remained unmatched. The CDR3 protein is CAGDRADGYTF. The CDR3, as DNA: TGTGCCGGGGACAGGGCAGATGGCTACACCTTC.

The CDR3 spells CASSLGQGAGANVLTF. As DNA, the CDR3 is TGCGCCAGCAGCTTAGGACAGGGGGCTGGGGCCAACGTCCTGACTTTC. The gene calls are TRBV5-1 and TRBJ2-6; TRBD1 matches 10 bases. Germline CDR1 and CDR2: SGHRS and YFSETQ. CDR3 size: 16 residues. J lost 2 bases, V lost 2 bases, and 1 base had no gene match.

The genes are TRBV7-9 and TRBJ2-1; D may be TRBD2 (5 bases). CDR3 size: 15 residues. CDR1 SEHNR and CDR2 FQNEAQ come from the germline V gene (reference sequence). Trimming took off 5 bases at V and 4 bases at J, with 15 bases between the two ends. The CDR3: CASSPVGEKYNEQFF. The CDR3 nucleotides read TGTGCCAGCAGCCCCGTGGGAGAGAAATACAATGAGCAGTTCTTC. Looking up the rest from reference TRBV7-9 and TRBJ2-1 gives the full variable domain: DTGVSQNPRHKITKRGQNVTFRCDPISEHNRLYWYRQTLGQGPEFLTYFQNEAQLEKSRLLSDRFSAERPKGSFSTLEIQRTEQGDSAMYLCASSPVGEKYNEQFFGPGTRLTVL.

This chain links TRBV7-9 with TRBJ2-1; TRBD2 might be the D (5 bases). V lost 5 bases and J lost 6, with 8 bases in between. There are 12 residues in the CDR3. CDR1 is SEHNR and CDR2 is FQNEAQ in the germline V gene (reference sequence). The CDR3 reads CASSRLSNEQFF. In DNA form, the CDR3 reads TGTGCCAGCAGCCGACTATCCAATGAGCAGTTCTTC.

This clone was picked up one time. V and J are TRBV28 and TRBJ2-5; D call uncertain. The J call is doubtful: the DNA matches TRBJ2-7 better. The length of the CDR3 is 11 residues. Germline CDR1 and CDR2: MDHEN and SYDVKM. The CDR3 DNA reads TGTGCCAGCAGCCACTCCTACGAGCAGTACTTC. Encoded protein: CASSHSYEQYF.

The CDR3 nucleotides read TGTGCCAGCAGCCCTGGACTATACAATGAGCAGTTCTTC. This gives the protein CASSPGLYNEQFF. The genes are TRBV11-2 and TRBJ2-1; possibly TRBD2 for D (6 bases). The germline V and J ends were trimmed by 5 bases and 4 bases, with 9 bases remaining between them. This CDR3 spans 13 amino acids. Looked up from germline, CDR1 is SGHAT and CDR2 is FQNNGV.

The rearrangement uses TRBV11-2 and TRBJ2-1; D call uncertain. Germline lookup yields CDR1 SGHAT and CDR2 FQNNGV. V lost 4 bases to trimming and J lost 9 bases, with 10 bases between them. The CDR3 covers 12 residues. The CDR3 protein is CASSYQAGEQFF. In DNA, the CDR3 is TGTGCCAGCAGCTACCAGGCCGGTGAGCAGTTCTTC.

This chain links TRBV30 with TRBJ1-2; the match to TRBD1 covers 11 bases. Germline CDR1 reads GTSNPN; CDR2 reads SVGIG (reference sequence). Losses at the gene ends were 4 bases for V and 8 bases for J; bases not matched to a gene: 9. This CDR3 is 14 amino acids long. CDR3 sequence reads: CAWIPRDRGRGYTF. The CDR3 DNA reads as TGTGCCTGGATCCCCCGGGACAGGGGGAGAGGCTACACCTTC.

This CDR3 reads CASSLAGPSYEQYF. CDR3 DNA: TGTGCCAGCAGTTTGGCAGGGCCCTCCTACGAGCAGTACTTC. The V call is TRBV6-6, the J call TRBJ2-7; a possible D gene is TRBD1 (5 bases). CDR1 MNHNY and CDR2 SVGAGI come from the germline V gene (reference sequence). This CDR3 is 14 amino acids long. V dropped 4 bases and J dropped 0 bases, with 10 bases sitting between them.